This TCR beta chain was profiled in a study of T cell responses to AZD1222 COVID-19 vaccine. Whole-study results and caveats: Donors were chiefly white British, with a greater number of females, and clonal diversity was perhaps underestimated.

The table came from immunoSEQ multiplex PCR; TCRdb's copy has only in-frame clones and leaves some out. The data contain approximately 200,000 clones, approximately 90% of them singletons. Doses given second, at about 4 or about 12 weeks, were pooled. The germline V gene encodes CDR1 SQVTM and CDR2 ANQGSEA. Deletions cut 5 bases from V and 0 bases from J, with 11 bases between. CDR3 length: 13 amino acids. Remarks on this clone: The antigen is not known.

The sequenced sample was peripheral blood, obtained 28 days after the second AZD1222 dose. The genes are TRBV29-1 and TRBJ2-7; the D is unclear. The receptor was derived from an adult who received the AZD1222 COVID-19 vaccine. The CDR3 here is CSVFGHSSYEQYF. DNA for the CDR3: TGCAGCGTTTTTGGGCATAGCTCCTACGAGCAGTACTTC.